The source of this T cell receptor (beta chain) is a study of T-cell reconstitution after alpha-beta-depleted transplantation in children (dated by TCRdb to about 2016). At the level of the whole study: Using TCR repertoire profiling, the study quantitatively followed how T-cell immune reconstitution unfolded in children after TCRalphabeta/CD19-depleted allogeneic hematopoietic cell transplantation.

Only a few counts were recorded for this clonotype. Its antigen target is currently unknown. Base qualities were left out, and no much larger clone turns up one base away. V loses 1 base of germline sequence and J loses 7 bases, and the interval between the two ends is 8 bases. Including the terminal cysteine and phenylalanine, the CDR3 comprises 13 residues. Of all the DNA, just the CDR3 is kept, 39 bases in frame from base 1. The method behind the library was PCR. The sequencing machine was an Illumina HiSeq 2500. Molecular barcoding was employed in the preparation of TCR libraries, with unique molecular identifiers being used to normalize TCRbeta repertoire quantification. TCRdb redid the processing of the public reads, applying fastp at Q25 and MiXCR, and retained in-frame beta chains. Rows with one shared CDR3 protein collapse into an entry with the most common genes and DNA. For this sample there are about 270,000 distinct CDR3 sequences; more than 8% appear just once. The ten largest clones represent roughly a tenth of the sample.

The sample in question was PBMCs from the stem cell graft donor, obtained from the stem cell graft. The chain links TRBV12-3 or TRBV12-4 with TRBJ2-1, with the D gene possibly TRBD1 or TRBD2, each one fitting 5 bases. This receptor was identified in a human donor who donated a stem cell graft to a child with SCID. The nucleotide sequence reads as follows: TGTGCCAGCAGTTTAGTGTGGGGGAATGAGCAGTTCTTC. Translated, it reads CASSLVWGNEQFF.